Described below is a single T cell receptor beta chain sequence and its context. This sample was included in a study of technical replicates of blood from a few donors. CDR3 length: 16 residues. The V gene's germline CDR1 is SNHLY and CDR2 FYNNEI. Trimming shortened V by 3 bases and J by 1 base, and 10 bases separated the two germline ends. Only in-frame clones appear in the TCRdb table, and some are missing; sequencing was by immunoSEQ multiplex PCR. The sample records roughly 60,000 clones, 80% to 90% being singletons. Material: PBMCs. The receptor's source is a human donor in good health. Some clones in this sample may be carry-over from other donors' samples. V usage is TRBV2 and J usage is TRBJ1-6; no clear D gene. The DNA of the CDR3 is TGTGCCAGCAGTGAGGCAGACAAATCCTATAATTCACCCCTCCACTTT. The encoded protein is CASSEADKSYNSPLHF.